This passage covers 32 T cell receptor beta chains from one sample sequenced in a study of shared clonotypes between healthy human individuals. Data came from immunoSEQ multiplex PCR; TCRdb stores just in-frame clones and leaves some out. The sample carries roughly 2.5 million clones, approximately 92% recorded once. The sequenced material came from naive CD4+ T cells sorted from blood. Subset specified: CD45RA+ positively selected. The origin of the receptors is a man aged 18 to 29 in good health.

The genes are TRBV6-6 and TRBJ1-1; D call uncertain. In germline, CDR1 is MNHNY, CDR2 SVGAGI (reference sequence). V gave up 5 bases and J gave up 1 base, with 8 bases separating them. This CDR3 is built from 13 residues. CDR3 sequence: CASSRKGNTEAFF. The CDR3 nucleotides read TGTGCCAGCAGTAGGAAGGGGAACACTGAAGCTTTCTTT.

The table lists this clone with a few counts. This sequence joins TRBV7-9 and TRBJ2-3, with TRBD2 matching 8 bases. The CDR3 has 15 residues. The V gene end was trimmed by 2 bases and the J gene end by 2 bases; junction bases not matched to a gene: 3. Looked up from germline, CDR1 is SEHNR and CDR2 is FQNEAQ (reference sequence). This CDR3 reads CASSLSSGYTDTQYF. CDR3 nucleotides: TGTGCCAGCAGCTTATCTAGCGGGTACACAGATACGCAGTATTTT.

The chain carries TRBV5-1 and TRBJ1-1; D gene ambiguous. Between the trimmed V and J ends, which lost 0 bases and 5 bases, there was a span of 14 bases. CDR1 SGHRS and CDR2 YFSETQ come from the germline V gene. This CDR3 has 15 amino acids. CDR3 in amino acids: CASSLDGSIGTEAFF. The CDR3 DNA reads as TGCGCCAGCAGCTTGGATGGCAGCATAGGGACTGAAGCTTTCTTT. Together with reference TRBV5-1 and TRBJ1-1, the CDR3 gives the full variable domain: KAGVTQTPRYLIKTRGQQVTLSCSPISGHRSVSWYQQTPGQGLQFLFEYFSETQRNKGNFPGRFSGRQFSNSRSEMNVSTLELGDSALYLCASSLDGSIGTEAFFGQGTRLTVV.

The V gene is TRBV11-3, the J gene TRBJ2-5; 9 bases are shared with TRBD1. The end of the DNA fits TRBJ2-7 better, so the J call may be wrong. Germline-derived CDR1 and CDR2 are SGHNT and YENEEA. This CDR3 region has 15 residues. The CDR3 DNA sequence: TGTGCCAGCAGCTTGGGGACAGGGACCCTCTACGAGCAGTACTTC. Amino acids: CASSLGTGTLYEQYF.

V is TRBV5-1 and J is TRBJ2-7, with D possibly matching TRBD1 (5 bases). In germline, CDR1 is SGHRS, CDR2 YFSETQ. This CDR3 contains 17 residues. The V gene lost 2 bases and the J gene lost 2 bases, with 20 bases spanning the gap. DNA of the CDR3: TGCGCCAGCAGCTTTTTCCTCCAACCTGACAGTCCCTACGAGCAGTACTTC. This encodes CASSFFLQPDSPYEQYF.

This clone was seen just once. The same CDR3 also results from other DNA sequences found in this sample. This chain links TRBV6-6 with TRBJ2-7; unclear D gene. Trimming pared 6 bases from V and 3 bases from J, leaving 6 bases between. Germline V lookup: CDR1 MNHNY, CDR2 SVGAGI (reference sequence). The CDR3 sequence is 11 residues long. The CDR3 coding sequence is TGTGCCAGCAGCTACAACTACGAGCAGTACTTC. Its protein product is CASSYNYEQYF.

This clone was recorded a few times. In nucleotides, the CDR3 is TGTGCCAGCAGCCGCGGGGATGGGCAGCCCCAGCATTTT. Translated: CASSRGDGQPQHF. This rearrangement joins TRBV25-1 to TRBJ1-5; D not resolved. V was shortened by 6 bases and J by 7 bases, with 13 bases between the two germline ends. The CDR3 loop spans 13 amino acids. In germline, CDR1 is MGHDK, CDR2 SYGVNS. Together with reference TRBV25-1 and TRBJ1-5, the CDR3 gives the full variable domain: EADIYQTPRYLVIGTGKKITLECSQTMGHDKMYWYQQDPGMELHLIHYSYGVNSTEKGDLSSESTVSRIRTEHFPLTLESARPSHTSQYLCASSRGDGQPQHFGDGTRLSIL.

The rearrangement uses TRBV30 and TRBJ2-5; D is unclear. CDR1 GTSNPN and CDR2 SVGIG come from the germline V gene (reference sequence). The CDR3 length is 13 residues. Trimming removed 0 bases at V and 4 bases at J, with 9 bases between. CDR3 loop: CAWSVARRETQYF. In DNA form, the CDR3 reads TGTGCCTGGAGTGTCGCTCGTAGAGAGACCCAGTACTTC.

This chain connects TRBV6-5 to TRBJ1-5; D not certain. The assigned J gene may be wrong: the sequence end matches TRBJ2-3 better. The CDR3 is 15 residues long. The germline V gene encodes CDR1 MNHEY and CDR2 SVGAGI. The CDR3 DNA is TGTGCCAGCAGTTACTCATCGGCGTTAGGTCAGCCCCAGTATTTT. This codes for CASSYSSALGQPQYF.

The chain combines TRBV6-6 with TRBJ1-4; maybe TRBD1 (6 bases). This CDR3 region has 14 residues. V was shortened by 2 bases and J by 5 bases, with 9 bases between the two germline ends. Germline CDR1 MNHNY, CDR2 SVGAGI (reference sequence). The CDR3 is CASSYGGVNEKLFF. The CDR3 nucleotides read TGTGCCAGCAGTTACGGGGGCGTAAATGAAAAACTGTTTTTT.

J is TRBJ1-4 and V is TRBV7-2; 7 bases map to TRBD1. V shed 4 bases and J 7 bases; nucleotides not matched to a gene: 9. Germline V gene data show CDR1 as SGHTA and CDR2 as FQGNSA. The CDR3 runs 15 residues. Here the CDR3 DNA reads TGTGCCAGCAGCTCTTCGGCAGGGGGATCTGAAAAACTGTTTTTT. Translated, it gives CASSSSAGGSEKLFF.

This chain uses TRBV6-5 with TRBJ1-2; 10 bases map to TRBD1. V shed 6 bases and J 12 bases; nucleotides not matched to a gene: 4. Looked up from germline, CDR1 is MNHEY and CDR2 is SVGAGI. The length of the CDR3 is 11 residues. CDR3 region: CASRLDRGHTF. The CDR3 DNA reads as TGTGCCAGCAGGCTAGACAGGGGGCACACCTTC.

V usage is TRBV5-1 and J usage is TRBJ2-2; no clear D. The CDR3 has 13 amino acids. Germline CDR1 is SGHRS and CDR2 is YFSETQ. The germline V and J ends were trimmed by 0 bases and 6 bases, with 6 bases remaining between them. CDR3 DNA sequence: TGCGCCAGCAGCTTGGGGGGATCCGGGGAGCTGTTTTTT. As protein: CASSLGGSGELFF.

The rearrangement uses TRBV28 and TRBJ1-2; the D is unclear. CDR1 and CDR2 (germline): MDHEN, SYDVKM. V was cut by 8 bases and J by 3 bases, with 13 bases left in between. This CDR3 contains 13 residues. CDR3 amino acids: CASVESEHYGYTF. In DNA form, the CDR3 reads TGTGCCAGCGTCGAAAGTGAGCACTATGGCTACACCTTC.

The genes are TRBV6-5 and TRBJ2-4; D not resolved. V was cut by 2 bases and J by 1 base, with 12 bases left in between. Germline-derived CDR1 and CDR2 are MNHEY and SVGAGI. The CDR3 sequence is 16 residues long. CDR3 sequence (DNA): TGTGCCAGCAGTTACGATCGTTTGGGTGCCAAAAACATTCAGTACTTC. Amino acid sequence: CASSYDRLGAKNIQYF.

The chain's CDR3 is CAISGAGKNQPQHF. In DNA form, the CDR3 reads TGTGCCATCAGTGGGGCAGGGAAAAATCAGCCCCAGCATTTT. The chain is built from TRBV10-3 and TRBJ1-5; TRBD1 is a possible D gene (5 bases). The germline V gene encodes CDR1 ENHRY and CDR2 SYGVKD. CDR3 size: 14 residues. V dropped 4 bases and J dropped 4 bases, with 11 bases sitting between them.

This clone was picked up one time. The CDR3 bases are TGTGCCAGCAGTTTAACAGGGGCCTCTGGAAACACCATATATTTT. It specifies CASSLTGASGNTIYF. The V gene is TRBV27, the J gene TRBJ1-3; 7 bases align to TRBD1. The germline V gene encodes CDR1 MNHEY and CDR2 SMNVEV (reference sequence). The V segment lost 2 bases and the J segment 0 bases; nucleotides outside the gene matches: 1. The CDR3 has 15 amino acids.

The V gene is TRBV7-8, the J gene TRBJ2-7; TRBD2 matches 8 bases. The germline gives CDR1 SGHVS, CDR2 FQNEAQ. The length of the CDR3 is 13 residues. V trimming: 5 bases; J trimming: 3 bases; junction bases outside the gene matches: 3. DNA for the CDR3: TGTGCCAGCAGCCGACTAGCGTTCTACGAGCAGTACTTC. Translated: CASSRLAFYEQYF.

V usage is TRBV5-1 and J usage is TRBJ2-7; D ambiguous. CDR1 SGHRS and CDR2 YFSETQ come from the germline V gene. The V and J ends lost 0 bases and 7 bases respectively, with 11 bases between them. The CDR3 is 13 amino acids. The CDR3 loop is CASSLAESGEQYF. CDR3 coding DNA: TGCGCCAGCAGCTTGGCCGAGTCGGGTGAGCAGTACTTC.

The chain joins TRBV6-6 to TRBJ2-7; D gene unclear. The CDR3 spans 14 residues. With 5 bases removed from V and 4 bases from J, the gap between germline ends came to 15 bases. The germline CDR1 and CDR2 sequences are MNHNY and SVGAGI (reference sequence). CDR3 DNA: TGTGCCAGCAGTAAGGTCCAGCTTGCTTACGAGCAGTACTTC. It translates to CASSKVQLAYEQYF.

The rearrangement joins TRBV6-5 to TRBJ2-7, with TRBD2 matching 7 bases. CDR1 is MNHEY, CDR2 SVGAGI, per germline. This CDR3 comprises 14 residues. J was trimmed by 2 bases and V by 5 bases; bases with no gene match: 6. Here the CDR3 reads CASSPPGLAYEQYF. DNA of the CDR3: TGTGCCAGCAGTCCCCCCGGACTAGCCTACGAGCAGTACTTC.

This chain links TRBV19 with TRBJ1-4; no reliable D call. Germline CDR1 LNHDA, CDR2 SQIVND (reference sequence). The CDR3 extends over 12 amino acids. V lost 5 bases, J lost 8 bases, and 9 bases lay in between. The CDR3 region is CASSRVVEKLFF. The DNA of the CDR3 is TGTGCCAGTAGTCGGGTAGTCGAAAAACTGTTTTTT. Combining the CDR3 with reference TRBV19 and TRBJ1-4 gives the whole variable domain DGGITQSPKYLFRKEGQNVTLSCEQNLNHDAMYWYRQDPGQGLRLIYYSQIVNDFQKGDIAEGYSVSREKKESFPLTVTSAQKNPTAFYLCASSRVVEKLFFGSGTQLSVL.

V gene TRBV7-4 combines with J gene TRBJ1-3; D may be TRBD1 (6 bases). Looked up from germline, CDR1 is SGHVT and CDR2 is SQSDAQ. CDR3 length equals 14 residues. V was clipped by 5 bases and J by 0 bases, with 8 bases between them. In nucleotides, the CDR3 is TGTGCCAGCAGCGGACAGAGCTCTGGAAACACCATATATTTT. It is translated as CASSGQSSGNTIYF.

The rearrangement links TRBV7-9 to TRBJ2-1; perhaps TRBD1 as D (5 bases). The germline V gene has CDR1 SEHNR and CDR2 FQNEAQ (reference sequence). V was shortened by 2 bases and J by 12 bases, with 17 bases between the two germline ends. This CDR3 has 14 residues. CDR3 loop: CASSLQAGSIGQFF. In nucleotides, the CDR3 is TGTGCCAGCAGCTTACAGGCAGGGTCTATCGGGCAGTTCTTC.

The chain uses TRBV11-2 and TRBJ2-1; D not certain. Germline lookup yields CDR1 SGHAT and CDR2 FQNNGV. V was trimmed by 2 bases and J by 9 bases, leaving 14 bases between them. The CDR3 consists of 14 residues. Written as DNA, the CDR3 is TGTGCCAGCAGCTTAACGAGAGAGCGAGGTGAGCAGTTCTTC. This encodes CASSLTRERGEQFF.

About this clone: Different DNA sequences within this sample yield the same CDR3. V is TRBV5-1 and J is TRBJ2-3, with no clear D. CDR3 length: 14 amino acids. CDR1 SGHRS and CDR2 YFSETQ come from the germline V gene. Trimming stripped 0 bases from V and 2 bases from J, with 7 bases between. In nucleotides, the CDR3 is TGCGCCAGCAGCTTGGGAGGTTACACAGATACGCAGTATTTT. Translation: CASSLGGYTDTQYF. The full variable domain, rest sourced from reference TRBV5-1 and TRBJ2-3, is KAGVTQTPRYLIKTRGQQVTLSCSPISGHRSVSWYQQTPGQGLQFLFEYFSETQRNKGNFPGRFSGRQFSNSRSEMNVSTLELGDSALYLCASSLGGYTDTQYFGPGTRLTVL.

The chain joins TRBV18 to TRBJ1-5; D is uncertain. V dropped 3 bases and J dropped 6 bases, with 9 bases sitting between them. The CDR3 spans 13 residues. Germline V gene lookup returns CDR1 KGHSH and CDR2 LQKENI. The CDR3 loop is CASSPSDLQPQHF. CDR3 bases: TGTGCCAGCTCACCGTCAGACCTTCAGCCCCAGCATTTT.

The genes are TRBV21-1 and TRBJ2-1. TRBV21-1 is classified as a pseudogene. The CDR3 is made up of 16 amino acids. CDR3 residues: CASSKGGQDLGNEQFF. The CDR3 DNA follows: TGTGCCAGCAGCAAAGGTGGTCAGGACCTCGGCAATGAGCAGTTCTTC.

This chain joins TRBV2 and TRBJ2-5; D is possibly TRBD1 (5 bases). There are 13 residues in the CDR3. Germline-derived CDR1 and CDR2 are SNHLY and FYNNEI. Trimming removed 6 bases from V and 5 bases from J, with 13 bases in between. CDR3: CASSAQGMETQYF. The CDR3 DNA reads TGTGCCAGCAGCGCTCAGGGAATGGAGACCCAGTACTTC.

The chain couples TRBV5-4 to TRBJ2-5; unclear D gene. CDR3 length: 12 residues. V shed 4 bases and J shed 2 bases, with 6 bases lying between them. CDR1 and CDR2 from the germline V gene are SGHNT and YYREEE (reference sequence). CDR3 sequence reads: CASSTIQETQYF. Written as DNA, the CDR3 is TGTGCCAGCAGCACAATACAAGAGACCCAGTACTTC.

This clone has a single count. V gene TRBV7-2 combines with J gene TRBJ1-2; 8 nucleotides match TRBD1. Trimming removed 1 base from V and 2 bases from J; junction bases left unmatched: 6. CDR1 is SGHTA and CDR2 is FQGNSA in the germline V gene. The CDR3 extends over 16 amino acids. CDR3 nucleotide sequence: TGTGCCAGCAGCTTAGAGGCGGCAGGGGGCAACTATGGCTACACCTTC. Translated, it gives CASSLEAAGGNYGYTF.

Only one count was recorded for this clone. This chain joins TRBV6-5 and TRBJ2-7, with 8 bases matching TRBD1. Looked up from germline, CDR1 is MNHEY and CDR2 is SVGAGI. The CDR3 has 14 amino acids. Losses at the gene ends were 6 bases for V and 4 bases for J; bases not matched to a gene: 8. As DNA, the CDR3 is TGTGCCAGCAGGGCACAGGGGGGCCGATACGAGCAGTACTTC. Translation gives CASRAQGGRYEQYF.